This TCR beta chain was recovered during a study of T cell responses to AZD1222 COVID-19 vaccine. In the study overall: Second doses that came at about 4 or about 12 weeks were put together. The study, taken as a whole, reports: Spike-specific TCR depth and breadth grew after two AZD1222 doses. Unmutated regions of variants are reportedly targeted by nearly half of spike-specific TCRs.

Remarks on this clone: Its antigen is currently unknown.

Libraries were prepared by immunoSEQ multiplex PCR; TCRdb keeps only in-frame clonotypes and omits some of them. Of 140,000 to 150,000 clones detected, approximately 83% appear once; the ten largest clones hold about 8%. CDR3 length equals 16 residues. After removal of 4 bases from V and 4 bases from J, the junction contained 11 bases not matched to a gene. CDR1 and CDR2 from the germline V gene are SGHDT and YYEEEE. The J gene is TRBJ2-7, the V gene TRBV5-6; the match to TRBD2 covers 10 bases. The sequencing here drew on peripheral blood, taken on day 0 of AZD1222 vaccination. The TCR originated in an adult in good health. The CDR3 DNA reads as TGTGCCAGCAGCGGCCCCGGGGCTAGCGGGAGTTACGAGCAGTACTTC. Translation gives CASSGPGASGSYEQYF.